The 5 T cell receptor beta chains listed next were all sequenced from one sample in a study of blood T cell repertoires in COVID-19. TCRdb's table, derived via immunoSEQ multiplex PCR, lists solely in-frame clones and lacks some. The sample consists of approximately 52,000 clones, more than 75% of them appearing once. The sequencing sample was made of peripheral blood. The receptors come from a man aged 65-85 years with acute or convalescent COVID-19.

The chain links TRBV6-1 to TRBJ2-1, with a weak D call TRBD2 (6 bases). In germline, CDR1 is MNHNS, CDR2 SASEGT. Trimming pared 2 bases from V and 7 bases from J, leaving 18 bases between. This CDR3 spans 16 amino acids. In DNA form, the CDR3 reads TGTGCCAGCAGTGAATCCGCTAGCGCCCTCGGGAATGAGCAGTTCTTC. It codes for CASSESASALGNEQFF.

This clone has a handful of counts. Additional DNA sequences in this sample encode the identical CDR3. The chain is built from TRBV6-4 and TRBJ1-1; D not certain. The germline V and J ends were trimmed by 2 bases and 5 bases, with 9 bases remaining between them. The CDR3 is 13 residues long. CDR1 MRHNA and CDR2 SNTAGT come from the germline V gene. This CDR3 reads CASSDARGTEAFF. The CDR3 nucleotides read TGTGCCAGCAGTGACGCGCGGGGAACTGAAGCTTTCTTT.

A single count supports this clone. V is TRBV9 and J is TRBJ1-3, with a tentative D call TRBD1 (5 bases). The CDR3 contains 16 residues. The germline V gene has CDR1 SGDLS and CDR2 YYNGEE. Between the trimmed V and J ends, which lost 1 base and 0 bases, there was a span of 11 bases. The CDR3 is CASSVSGVRSGNTIYF. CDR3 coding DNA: TGTGCCAGCAGCGTATCGGGGGTCCGCTCTGGAAACACCATATATTTT.

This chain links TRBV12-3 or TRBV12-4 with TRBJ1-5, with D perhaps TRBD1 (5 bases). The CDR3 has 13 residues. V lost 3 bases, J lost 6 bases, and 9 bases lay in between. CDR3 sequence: CASSFGGSQPQHF. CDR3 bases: TGTGCCAGCAGTTTCGGGGGAAGTCAGCCCCAGCATTTT.

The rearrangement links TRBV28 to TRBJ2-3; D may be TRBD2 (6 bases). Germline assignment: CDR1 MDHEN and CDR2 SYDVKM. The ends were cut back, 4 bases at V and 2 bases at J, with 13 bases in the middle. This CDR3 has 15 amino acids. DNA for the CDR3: TGTGCCAGCAGTTCGCCTAGCGTATCCACAGATACGCAGTATTTT. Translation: CASSSPSVSTDTQYF. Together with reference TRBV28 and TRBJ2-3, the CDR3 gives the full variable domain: DVKVTQSSRYLVKRTGEKVFLECVQDMDHENMFWYRQDPGLGLRLIYFSYDVKMKEKGDIPEGYSVSREKKERFSLILESASTNQTSMYLCASSSPSVSTDTQYFGPGTRLTVL.